This T cell receptor (beta chain) emerged from a study of memory CD4+ T cells and cytomegalovirus serostatus. Single viable CD3+CD4+CD8-CD45RO+ cells were sorted as the memory CD4+ T cells. Serostatus was set by detecting CMV pp150, pp28, p38, p52 IgG. Total CD4+ T cells were enriched by CD4 positive selection. Germline V gene lookup returns CDR1 MGHRA and CDR2 YSYEKL. This CDR3 comprises 16 residues. V lost 6 bases and J lost 2; bases outside the gene matches: 8. Produced via immunoSEQ multiplex PCR; TCRdb's table is partial and in-frame only. Of 50,000 or so clones listed, 82% are singletons. Points on this clone: The antigen remains unidentified.

Overall study results and limits: CMV serostatus prediction reached median AUC approximately 0.96, or 0.89 with US-trained model. Of around 160 reported CMV TCRbeta sequences, some 67 were found in memory CD4+ repertoires.

V usage is TRBV4-1 and J usage is TRBJ2-3, with 10 bases aligning to TRBD2. The TCR comes from an adult in good health and CMV-seronegative. Material for sequencing was memory CD4+ T cells from blood. CDR3 amino acids: CASSQRTSGNTDTQYF. CDR3 nucleotides: TGCGCCAGCAGTCAACGGACTAGCGGTAACACAGATACGCAGTATTTT.